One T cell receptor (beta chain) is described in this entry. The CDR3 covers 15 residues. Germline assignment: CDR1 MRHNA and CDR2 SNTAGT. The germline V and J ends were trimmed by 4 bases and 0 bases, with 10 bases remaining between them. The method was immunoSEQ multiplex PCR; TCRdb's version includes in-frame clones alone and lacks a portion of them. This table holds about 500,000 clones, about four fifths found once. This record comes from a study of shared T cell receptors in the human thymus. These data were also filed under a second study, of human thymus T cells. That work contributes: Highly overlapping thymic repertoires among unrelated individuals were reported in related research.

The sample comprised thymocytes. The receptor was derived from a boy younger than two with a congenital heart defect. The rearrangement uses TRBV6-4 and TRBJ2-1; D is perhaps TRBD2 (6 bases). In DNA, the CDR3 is TGTGCCAGCAGTGTAGCGGAGGTCTCCTACAATGAGCAGTTCTTC. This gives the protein CASSVAEVSYNEQFF.